These 12 T cell receptor beta chains originate from one sample sequenced in a study of shared clonotypes between healthy human individuals. Clones were read by immunoSEQ multiplex PCR, and TCRdb kept only the in-frame ones, dropping some. The sample records about 480,000 clones, approximately 79% being singletons. The material sequenced was PBMCs. The receptors originated from a woman aged 35 to 49 in good health. Some clones in this sample may be carry-over from other donors' samples.

The rearrangement links TRBV5-4 to TRBJ2-5; D may correspond to TRBD1 or TRBD2 (7 bases each). Germline V gives CDR1 SGHNT, CDR2 YYREEE (reference sequence). V lost 2 bases, J lost 3 bases, and 14 bases lay in between. The CDR3 runs 15 residues. CDR3 bases: TGTGCCAGCAGCTTTCTACAGGGGAGGGAAGAGACCCAGTACTTC. This gives the protein CASSFLQGREETQYF. Combining the CDR3 with reference TRBV5-4 and TRBJ2-5 gives the whole variable domain ETGVTQSPTHLIKTRGQQVTLRCSSQSGHNTVSWYQQALGQGPQFIFQYYREEENGRGNFPPRFSGLQFPNYSSELNVNALELDDSALYLCASSFLQGREETQYFGPGTRLLVL.

This sequence joins TRBV28 and TRBJ1-2, with D possibly TRBD1 on 5 matching bases. The CDR3 runs 15 residues. V was trimmed by 7 bases and J by 3 bases, leaving 18 bases between them. In germline, CDR1 is MDHEN, CDR2 SYDVKM. In DNA form, the CDR3 reads TGTGCCAGCATCATAGGGCAGGGCCAGGACTATGGCTACACCTTC. Amino acid sequence: CASIIGQGQDYGYTF.

The chain is built from TRBV27 and TRBJ2-7, with TRBD1 as a possible D gene (6 bases). The CDR3 is 14 residues long. V was shortened by 2 bases and J by 4 bases, with 12 bases between the two germline ends. Germline loops: CDR1 MNHEY, CDR2 SMNVEV (reference sequence). The CDR3 spells CASSLGQGMYEQYF. The CDR3 DNA follows: TGTGCCAGCAGTTTAGGCCAGGGGATGTACGAGCAGTACTTC.

The chain is built from TRBV5-1 and TRBJ2-2; possibly TRBD1 for D (6 bases). This CDR3 comprises 15 residues. Between the trimmed V and J ends, which lost 4 bases and 4 bases, there was a span of 14 bases. CDR1 SGHRS and CDR2 YFSETQ come from the germline V gene. The CDR3, as DNA: TGCGCCAGCAGCCCCTTACAGGGATCCACCGGGGAGCTGTTTTTT. It yields the protein CASSPLQGSTGELFF.

The CDR3 nucleotides read TGCGCCAGCAGCAGCGGGAGGGCCGACAATGAGCAGTTCTTC. This encodes CASSSGRADNEQFF. This chain uses TRBV10-1 with TRBJ2-1; 10 bases map to TRBD2. The CDR3 contains 14 residues. The J segment lost 5 bases and the V segment lost 6 bases, leaving 4 bases of the junction unmatched. CDR1 is WNHNN and CDR2 is SYGVQD in the germline V gene (reference sequence).

As regards this clone: One end of the junction is discordant with germline, which a read error may explain. This chain joins TRBV5-4 and TRBJ2-5, with a weak D call TRBD2 (6 bases). This CDR3 is 14 amino acids long. From germline, CDR1 is SGHNT and CDR2 YYREEE (reference sequence). CDR3 sequence (DNA): TGTGCCAGCAGCTTGGGTAGCGGCCAAGAGACCAAGTACTTC. Protein product: CASSLGSGQETKYF. The entire variable domain, with the rest obtained from reference TRBV5-4 and TRBJ2-5, is as follows: ETGVTQSPTHLIKTRGQQVTLRCSSQSGHNTVSWYQQALGQGPQFIFQYYREEENGRGNFPPRFSGLQFPNYSSELNVNALELDDSALYLCASSLGSGQETKYFGPGTRLLVL.

The chain uses TRBV10-2 and TRBJ2-7; D is possibly TRBD2 (6 bases). CDR3 length: 14 residues. Germline V gene sequence: CDR1 WSHSY, CDR2 SAAADI. Trimming pared 11 bases from V and 0 bases from J, leaving 17 bases between. CDR3 in DNA: TGCGCCTGCCCCGGGATAGCGGTCTCCTACGAGCAGTACTTC. Translated, it gives CACPGIAVSYEQYF.

This rearrangement joins TRBV5-6 to TRBJ1-5; a possible D gene is TRBD1 (5 bases). The CDR3 is 13 residues long. Per germline, CDR1 SGHDT and CDR2 YYEEEE. V was clipped by 0 bases and J by 5 bases, with 6 bases between them. The chain's CDR3 is CASSLGGDQPQHF. CDR3 in DNA: TGTGCCAGCAGCTTGGGGGGGGATCAGCCCCAGCATTTT.

The gene calls are TRBV5-4 and TRBJ1-5; 7 nucleotides agree with TRBD1. CDR3 length equals 14 residues. J lost 3 bases, V lost 3 bases, and 3 bases had no gene match. Looked up from germline, CDR1 is SGHNT and CDR2 is YYREEE (reference sequence). This CDR3 is CASSSGQNNQPQHF. CDR3 in DNA: TGTGCCAGCAGCTCGGGACAGAACAATCAGCCCCAGCATTTT. The complete variable domain, with remaining parts taken from reference TRBV5-4 and TRBJ1-5, reads ETGVTQSPTHLIKTRGQQVTLRCSSQSGHNTVSWYQQALGQGPQFIFQYYREEENGRGNFPPRFSGLQFPNYSSELNVNALELDDSALYLCASSSGQNNQPQHFGDGTRLSIL.

CDR3 sequence reads: CASSLVVGTGVFTYEQYF. The DNA for the CDR3 is TGTGCCAGCAGCTTAGTAGTTGGGACAGGAGTTTTTACCTACGAGCAGTACTTC. This chain joins TRBV11-2 and TRBJ2-7; 8 bases line up with TRBD1. The ends lost 1 base at V and 2 bases at J; junction bases unmatched: 13. Germline lookup yields CDR1 SGHAT and CDR2 FQNNGV. This CDR3 region has 18 residues.

The rearrangement uses TRBV18 and TRBJ2-2; D uncertain. The ends were cut back, 0 bases at V and 3 bases at J, with 11 bases in the middle. Germline CDR1 and CDR2: KGHSH and LQKENI. This CDR3 is 16 amino acids long. CDR3 loop: CASSPPTSRDTGELFF. The DNA for the CDR3 is TGTGCCAGCTCACCACCGACGAGTAGGGACACCGGGGAGCTGTTTTTT.

The V gene is TRBV2, the J gene TRBJ1-2; D is ambiguous. Germline CDR1 SNHLY, CDR2 FYNNEI. The CDR3 consists of 19 residues. Trimming stripped 0 bases from V and 2 bases from J, with 22 bases between. Here the CDR3 reads CASSEANPTPISRNYGYTF. DNA for the CDR3: TGTGCCAGCAGTGAAGCGAACCCTACCCCGATCTCTAGGAACTATGGCTACACCTTC.